Each of the 26 T cell receptor beta chains below was sequenced from the same sample in a study of cytomegalovirus exposure and HLA in healthy donors listed by TCRdb under 2017. The receptor library was made with the immunoSEQ multiplex PCR assay. For the multiplex PCR, a mixture combining 60 forward primers for TCR Vbeta segments and 13 reverse primers for TCR Jbeta segments was used. TCRdb took over this immuneACCESS table, retaining in-frame rearrangements with V and J assigned. Such tables are incomplete; in checked studies, under half of the missing clones stem from an unresolved V gene, and the remainder is unexplained. The sample table lists 150,000 to 200,000 clones, approximately 80% of them with a count of one. The leading ten clones occupy more than 2% of the sample. The sequencing sample was made of PBMCs. The source of these receptors is a man aged 45-65 years in good health and CMV-seropositive.

The chain has TRBV4-1 and TRBJ2-3; 11 bases are shared with TRBD2. The germline V gene encodes CDR1 MGHRA and CDR2 YSYEKL. V shed 0 bases and J 6 bases; nucleotides not matched to a gene: 5. This CDR3 is built from 16 residues. The chain's CDR3 is CASSQDVAGGHDTQYF. The CDR3 bases are TGCGCCAGCAGCCAAGATGTAGCGGGGGGGCACGATACGCAGTATTTT.

V gene TRBV2 combines with J gene TRBJ1-3; perhaps TRBD1 as D (5 bases). Germline assignment: CDR1 SNHLY and CDR2 FYNNEI. The CDR3 runs 21 residues. The ends were cut back, 7 bases at V and 0 bases at J, with 31 bases in the middle. The CDR3 is CASIGPSLGQGLTFSGNTIYF. The CDR3 region has the DNA TGTGCCAGCATCGGGCCGTCTCTTGGGCAGGGCTTAACATTCTCTGGAAACACCATATATTTT.

The chain carries TRBV15 and TRBJ2-7; tentative D call: TRBD1 (6 bases). V was pared by 5 bases and J by 3 bases, with 17 bases between. Per the germline V gene, CDR1 is LNHNV and CDR2 is YYDKDF (reference sequence). The CDR3 sequence is 15 residues long. In DNA form, the CDR3 reads TGTGCCACCAGCTTGACACCGGGACAACTCTACGAGCAGTACTTC. Protein product: CATSLTPGQLYEQYF. The complete variable domain, with remaining parts taken from reference TRBV15 and TRBJ2-7, reads DAMVIQNPRYQVTQFGKPVTLSCSQTLNHNVMYWYQQKSSQAPKLLFHYYDKDFNNEADTPDNFQSRRPNTSFCFLDIRSPGLGDTAMYLCATSLTPGQLYEQYFGPGTRLTVT.

V usage is TRBV9 and J usage is TRBJ1-3; no clear D. Trimming took off 0 bases at V and 0 bases at J, with 7 bases between the two ends. This CDR3 comprises 15 residues. Germline CDR1 reads SGDLS; CDR2 reads YYNGEE. This chain's CDR3 is CASSVGPNSGNTIYF. In DNA, the CDR3 is TGTGCCAGCAGCGTAGGGCCGAACTCTGGAAACACCATATATTTT.

Note on this clone: Other DNA sequences in the same sample also yield this CDR3. The chain links TRBV9 to TRBJ2-1; 8 bases are shared with TRBD2. CDR3 length: 15 residues. V lost 4 bases to trimming and J lost 0 bases; unmatched junction nucleotides: 3. Germline loops: CDR1 SGDLS, CDR2 YYNGEE. The CDR3 spells CASSSSGDSYNEQFF. The DNA of the CDR3 is TGTGCCAGCAGCAGTAGCGGGGACTCCTACAATGAGCAGTTCTTC.

The chain combines TRBV9 with TRBJ2-5; 10 nucleotides line up with TRBD2. CDR1 and CDR2 (germline): SGDLS, YYNGEE. This CDR3 is 18 amino acids long. The junction had 9 bases not matched to a gene; V was cut back by 1 base and J by 0 bases. CDR3 loop: CASSVSLAGAGYQETQYF. The CDR3 nucleotides are TGTGCCAGCAGCGTATCGCTAGCGGGGGCCGGGTACCAAGAGACCCAGTACTTC.

The V and J genes are TRBV30 and TRBJ1-6; TRBD1 agrees at 7 bases. The V and J ends lost 5 bases and 7 bases, in that order; junction bases with no gene match: 5. Germline-derived CDR1 and CDR2 are GTSNPN and SVGIG (reference sequence). The CDR3 has 13 residues. CDR3 residues: CAWEGTANSPLHF. Written as DNA, the CDR3 is TGTGCCTGGGAGGGGACAGCAAATTCACCCCTCCACTTT. The variable domain in full, completed from reference TRBV30 and TRBJ1-6, reads SQTIHQWPATLVQPVGSPLSLECTVEGTSNPNLYWYRQAAGRGLQLLFYSVGIGQISSEVPQNLSASRPQDRQFILSSKKLLLSDSGFYLCAWEGTANSPLHFGNGTRLTVT.

The chain links TRBV6-5 to TRBJ2-7, with 7 nucleotides matching TRBD1. CDR1 is MNHEY, CDR2 SVGAGI, per germline. The trim removed 5 bases at V and 0 bases at J, leaving 1 base unmatched. The CDR3 runs 13 residues. This CDR3 is CASSPGGSYEQYF. CDR3 nucleotides: TGTGCCAGCAGTCCAGGGGGCTCCTACGAGCAGTACTTC.

This clone occurred a few times. This sequence joins TRBV5-1 and TRBJ1-4; TRBD1 might be the D (5 bases). Germline V gives CDR1 SGHRS, CDR2 YFSETQ. This CDR3 has 15 amino acids. Trimming took off 3 bases at V and 0 bases at J, with 9 bases between the two ends. CDR3 loop: CASSSTAATNEKLFF. CDR3 coding DNA: TGCGCCAGCAGCTCGACAGCTGCAACTAATGAAAAACTGTTTTTT.

The chain uses TRBV29-1 and TRBJ2-5, with 7 nucleotides matching TRBD2. This CDR3 comprises 13 residues. The V segment lost 4 bases and the J segment 3 bases; nucleotides outside the gene matches: 5. Per the germline V gene, CDR1 is SQVTM and CDR2 is ANQGSEA. The CDR3 DNA follows: TGCAGCGTTGCCCGGGGGGAAAAAGAGACCCAGTACTTC. Protein sequence: CSVARGEKETQYF.

The chain is built from TRBV6-5 and TRBJ1-6; D is perhaps TRBD1 (5 bases). The CDR3 runs 15 residues. V was pared by 2 bases and J by 8 bases, with 13 bases between. CDR1 is MNHEY and CDR2 is SVGAGI in the germline V gene. In DNA form, the CDR3 reads TGTGCCAGCAGTTACGTGGGGGGTATTGATTCACCCCTCCACTTT. This sequence encodes CASSYVGGIDSPLHF.

This chain links TRBV29-1 with TRBJ2-7; D unresolved. The germline V gene has CDR1 SQVTM and CDR2 ANQGSEA. The CDR3 length is 12 residues. The V end lost 6 bases, the J end lost 6 bases, and 15 bases lay between the germline ends. Here the CDR3 DNA reads TGCAGCGTCCGCCAGGTCGGTCGCGAGCAGTACTTC. It is translated as CSVRQVGREQYF.

The rearrangement uses TRBV4-3 and TRBJ2-7; a weak D match, TRBD1 (6 bases). Germline CDR1 reads LGHNA; CDR2 reads YSLEER. V was clipped by 0 bases and J by 1 base, with 16 bases between them. The length of the CDR3 is 17 residues. CDR3 in DNA: TGCGCCAGCAGCCAAGACAGCTGGCAGGGGCCATCCTACGAGCAGTACTTC. Its protein product is CASSQDSWQGPSYEQYF.

The chain carries TRBV9 and TRBJ1-2; D may be TRBD1 (6 bases). V was cut by 4 bases and J by 2 bases, with 18 bases left in between. The CDR3 consists of 16 residues. The germline gives CDR1 SGDLS, CDR2 YYNGEE. DNA of the CDR3: TGTGCCAGCAGCCCGCCCGAGGGACACCCGAACTATGGCTACACCTTC. Its translation: CASSPPEGHPNYGYTF.

The chain uses TRBV27 and TRBJ1-1, with 9 bases aligning to TRBD1. Germline values: CDR1 MNHEY, CDR2 SMNVEV (reference sequence). The CDR3 is 17 residues long. The J segment lost 3 bases and the V segment lost 6 bases, leaving 14 bases of the junction unmatched. CDR3 region: CASSLATGGARYTEAFF. Here the CDR3 DNA reads TGTGCCAGCAGCCTAGCTACAGGGGGCGCGAGGTACACTGAAGCTTTCTTT.

J is TRBJ2-3 and V is TRBV28, with D maybe TRBD1 (5 bases). The V end was cut by 8 bases, the J end by 0 bases, with 12 bases between. The V gene's germline CDR1 is MDHEN and CDR2 SYDVKM. The CDR3 has 14 residues. The CDR3 nucleotides read TGTGCCAGCGGGGCACATTCTAGCACAGATACGCAGTATTTT. Its protein product is CASGAHSSTDTQYF.

CDR3 nucleotides: TGTGCCAGCAGCCCGGGGACACCGGGAAACATTCAGTACTTC. Translated: CASSPGTPGNIQYF. The chain is built from TRBV5-6 and TRBJ2-4; TRBD1 might be the D (6 bases). Per the germline V gene, CDR1 is SGHDT and CDR2 is YYEEEE. This CDR3 contains 14 residues. The V gene lost 4 bases and the J gene lost 6 bases, with 14 bases spanning the gap. The full variable domain, rest sourced from reference TRBV5-6 and TRBJ2-4, is DAGVTQSPTHLIKTRGQQVTLRCSPKSGHDTVSWYQQALGQGPQFIFQYYEEEERQRGNFPDRFSGHQFPNYSSELNVNALLLGDSALYLCASSPGTPGNIQYFGAGTRLSVL.

The chain recombines TRBV11-3 with TRBJ2-2, with TRBD1 as a possible D gene (5 bases). Germline lookup yields CDR1 SGHNT and CDR2 YENEEA. V lost 1 base to trimming and J lost 2 bases, with 14 bases between them. This CDR3 has 17 residues. The CDR3 reads CASSLGLRTFNTGELFF. The CDR3 nucleotides are TGTGCCAGCAGCTTAGGTCTGAGGACATTTAACACCGGGGAGCTGTTTTTT.

The genes are TRBV28 and TRBJ2-3; D not certain. The germline gives CDR1 MDHEN, CDR2 SYDVKM. CDR3 length: 12 amino acids. V lost 4 bases, J lost 2 bases, and 4 bases lay in between. The CDR3 region is CASSSYTDTQYF. The DNA of the CDR3 is TGTGCCAGCAGTTCCTACACAGATACGCAGTATTTT.

In DNA, the CDR3 is TGCGCCAGCAGCCAAGATTTTACAGGGCAGGGTAATTCACCCCTCCACTTT. This encodes CASSQDFTGQGNSPLHF. The chain carries TRBV4-3 and TRBJ1-6; tentative D call: TRBD1 (6 bases). This CDR3 spans 17 amino acids. Germline loops: CDR1 LGHNA, CDR2 YSLEER. V lost 0 bases to trimming and J lost 6 bases, with 15 bases between them.

The rearrangement links TRBV6-5 to TRBJ1-1; D unclear. This CDR3 spans 16 amino acids. The V end was cut by 3 bases, the J end by 0 bases, with 14 bases between. Germline CDR1 and CDR2: MNHEY and SVGAGI. This chain's CDR3 is CASSYARVSMNTEAFF. CDR3 DNA: TGTGCCAGCAGTTATGCACGGGTCAGCATGAACACTGAAGCTTTCTTT.

The V gene is TRBV23-1, the J gene TRBJ1-5; D might be TRBD1 (6 bases). TRBV23-1 has ORF status, its function being uncertain. The CDR3 loop spans 13 amino acids. V lost 3 bases, J lost 5 bases, and 8 bases lay in between. CDR3 DNA: TGCGCCAGCAGTCAGGGGGCGTATCAGCCCCAGCATTTT. Translation gives CASSQGAYQPQHF.

This clone appeared a single time. This chain uses TRBV5-1 with TRBJ2-7; 9 bases are shared with TRBD1. Germline trimming cut 4 bases from V and 5 bases from J; bases unmatched to any gene: 10. There are 15 residues in the CDR3. Germline V gives CDR1 SGHRS, CDR2 YFSETQ. The CDR3 sequence: CASSTGDRALDEQYF. The CDR3 coding sequence is TGCGCCAGCAGCACGGGGGACAGGGCGCTCGACGAGCAGTACTTC.

This chain connects TRBV29-1 to TRBJ1-5, with D possibly TRBD1 on 5 matching bases. Germline V gene sequence: CDR1 SQVTM, CDR2 ANQGSEA. V was trimmed by 7 bases and J by 3 bases, leaving 13 bases between them. The length of the CDR3 is 13 residues. The CDR3 sequence is CSAGDSLNQPQHF. CDR3 in DNA: TGCAGCGCCGGGGACTCCCTCAATCAGCCCCAGCATTTT. The full variable domain, in which reference TRBV29-1 and TRBJ1-5 provide the parts outside the CDR3, is SAVISQKPSRDICQRGTSLTIQCQVDSQVTMMFWYRQQPGQSLTLIATANQGSEATYESGFVIDKFPISRPNLTFSTLTVSNMSPEDSSIYLCSAGDSLNQPQHFGDGTRLSIL.

This sequence joins TRBV19 and TRBJ2-3; D remains ambiguous. V gave up 6 bases and J gave up 4 bases, with 8 bases separating them. Germline V CDR1 and CDR2: LNHDA, SQIVND (reference sequence). The length of the CDR3 is 12 residues. This chain's CDR3 is CASSPTADTQYF. The CDR3 nucleotides read TGTGCCAGTAGCCCTACCGCAGATACGCAGTATTTT.

The rearrangement joins TRBV11-3 to TRBJ2-3; the match to TRBD2 covers 10 bases. This CDR3 region has 16 residues. With V trimmed by 5 bases and J by 5 bases, 10 bases remained unmatched. Germline-derived CDR1 and CDR2 are SGHNT and YENEEA. CDR3 DNA: TGTGCCAGCAGCCGGGGCACTAGCGGGGTTATAGATACGCAGTATTTT. Protein: CASSRGTSGVIDTQYF.